The sequence of this TCR beta chain was determined in a study of neoadjuvant anti-PD-1 for oral cavity cancer. Study in general: Before surgery, most patients got three to four biweekly 3 mg/kg nivolumab doses. Around day 43, patients without progression received a fourth nivolumab dose before surgery. Regarding the study as a whole: TCR analyses covered only a few patients per response group.

The protocol was immunoSEQ multiplex PCR, while the TCRdb copy is restricted to in-frame clones and leaves out a portion. The repertoire holds tens of thousands of clones, with approximately 79% as singletons. In its sample, this clone is medium-sized. Its matching antigen is unknown. This CDR3 is 12 amino acids long. V was cut by 0 bases and J by 5 bases, with 7 bases left in between. Germline values: CDR1 GTSNPN, CDR2 SVGIG (reference sequence). The specimen was PBMCs, collected before nivolumab (anti-PD-1) treatment. V usage is TRBV30 and J usage is TRBJ2-5, with D uncertain. This TCR was recovered from a person aged 40-85 years with oral cavity squamous cell carcinoma. For the CDR3, the DNA is TGTGCCTGGAGTGTACAAGGGGAGACCCAGTACTTC. This encodes CAWSVQGETQYF. Together with reference TRBV30 and TRBJ2-5, the CDR3 gives the full variable domain: SQTIHQWPATLVQPVGSPLSLECTVEGTSNPNLYWYRQAAGRGLQLLFYSVGIGQISSEVPQNLSASRPQDRQFILSSKKLLLSDSGFYLCAWSVQGETQYFGPGTRLLVL.